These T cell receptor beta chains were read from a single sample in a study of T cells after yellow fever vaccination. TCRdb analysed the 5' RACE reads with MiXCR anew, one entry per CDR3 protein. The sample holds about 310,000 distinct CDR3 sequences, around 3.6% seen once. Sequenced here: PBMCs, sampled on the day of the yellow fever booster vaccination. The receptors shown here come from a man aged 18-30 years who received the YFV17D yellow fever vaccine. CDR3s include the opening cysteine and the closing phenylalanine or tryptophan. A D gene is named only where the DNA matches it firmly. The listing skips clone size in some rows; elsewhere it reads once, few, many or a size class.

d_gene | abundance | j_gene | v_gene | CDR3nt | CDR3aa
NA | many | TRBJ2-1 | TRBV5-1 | TGCGCCAGCAGCGGCCAGATCTACAATGAGCAGTTCTTC | CASSGQIYNEQFF
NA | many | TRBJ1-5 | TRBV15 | TGTGCCACCAGCAGAGACAGGTATCAGCCCCAGCATTTT | CATSRDRYQPQHF
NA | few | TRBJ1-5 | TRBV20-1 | TGCAGTGCTGGGGGGCAGGGGATGAGTCAGCCCCAGCATTTT | CSAGGQGMSQPQHF
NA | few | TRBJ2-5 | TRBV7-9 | TGTGCCAGCAGCTTACGATGGGGAAGCGTTCGTCATCAAGAGACCCAGTACTTC | CASSLRWGSVRHQETQYF
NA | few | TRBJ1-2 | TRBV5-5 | TGTGCCAGCAGCTTCCGGCAGGTTGCCTATGGCTACACCTTC | CASSFRQVAYGYTF
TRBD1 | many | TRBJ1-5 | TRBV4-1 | TGTGCCAGCAGCCAGGGGGATAGCAATCAGCCCCAGCATTTT | CASSQGDSNQPQHF
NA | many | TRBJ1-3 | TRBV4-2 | TGTGCCAGCAGCCCCGAATCGGCCTCTGGAAACACCATATATTTT | CASSPESASGNTIYF
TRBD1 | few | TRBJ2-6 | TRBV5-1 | TGCGCCAGCAGCTTGGCCATGGGACAGGGGGCATCTGGGGCCAACGTCCTGACTTTC | CASSLAMGQGASGANVLTF
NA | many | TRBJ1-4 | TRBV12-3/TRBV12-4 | TGTGCCAGCACCCTCCGGGTCGCGAATGAAAAACTGTTTTTT | CASTLRVANEKLFF
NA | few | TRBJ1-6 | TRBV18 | TGTGCCAGCTCACCGGGGGCTCGGAATTCACCCCTCCACTTT | CASSPGARNSPLHF
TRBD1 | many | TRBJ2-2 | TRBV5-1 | TGCGCCAGCAGCGTACGGACAGGGAAGGGCGGGGAGCTGTTTTTT | CASSVRTGKGGELFF
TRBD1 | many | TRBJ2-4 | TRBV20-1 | TGCAGTGCTAGAGCCCCGGGACAGGTGGAAAACATTCAGTACTTC | CSARAPGQVENIQYF
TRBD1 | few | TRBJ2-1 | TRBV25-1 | TGTGCCAGCAGAAAAAAGGGGACAGTCACTGAGCAGTTCTTC | CASRKKGTVTEQFF
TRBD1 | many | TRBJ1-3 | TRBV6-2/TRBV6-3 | TGTGCCAGCGACAGGGGAAGAAACACCATATATTTT | CASDRGRNTIYF
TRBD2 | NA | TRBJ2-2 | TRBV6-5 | TGTGCCAGCAGTCAGCTAGCGGGGTACACCGGGGAGCTGTTTTTT | CASSQLAGYTGELFF
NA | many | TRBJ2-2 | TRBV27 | TGTGCCAGCAGTTTGCACACCGGGGAGCTGTTTTTT | CASSLHTGELFF
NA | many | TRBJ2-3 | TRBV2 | TGTGCCAGCAGTGAACTGGGCAGGGGGGACGATACGCAGTATTTT | CASSELGRGDDTQYF